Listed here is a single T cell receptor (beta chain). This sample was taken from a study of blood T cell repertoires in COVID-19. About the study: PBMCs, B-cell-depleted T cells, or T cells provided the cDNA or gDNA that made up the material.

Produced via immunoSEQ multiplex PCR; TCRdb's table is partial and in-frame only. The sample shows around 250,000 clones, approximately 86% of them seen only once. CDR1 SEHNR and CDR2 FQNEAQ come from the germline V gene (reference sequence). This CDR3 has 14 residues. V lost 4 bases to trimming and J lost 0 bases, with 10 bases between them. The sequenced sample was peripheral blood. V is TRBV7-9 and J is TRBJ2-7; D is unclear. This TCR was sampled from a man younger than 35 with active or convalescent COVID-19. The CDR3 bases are TGTGCCAGCAGCTACGCAATGAGCTCCTACGAGCAGTACTTC. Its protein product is CASSYAMSSYEQYF. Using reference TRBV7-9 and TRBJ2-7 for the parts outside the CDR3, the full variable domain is DTGVSQNPRHKITKRGQNVTFRCDPISEHNRLYWYRQTLGQGPEFLTYFQNEAQLEKSRLLSDRFSAERPKGSFSTLEIQRTEQGDSAMYLCASSYAMSSYEQYFGPGTRLTVT.